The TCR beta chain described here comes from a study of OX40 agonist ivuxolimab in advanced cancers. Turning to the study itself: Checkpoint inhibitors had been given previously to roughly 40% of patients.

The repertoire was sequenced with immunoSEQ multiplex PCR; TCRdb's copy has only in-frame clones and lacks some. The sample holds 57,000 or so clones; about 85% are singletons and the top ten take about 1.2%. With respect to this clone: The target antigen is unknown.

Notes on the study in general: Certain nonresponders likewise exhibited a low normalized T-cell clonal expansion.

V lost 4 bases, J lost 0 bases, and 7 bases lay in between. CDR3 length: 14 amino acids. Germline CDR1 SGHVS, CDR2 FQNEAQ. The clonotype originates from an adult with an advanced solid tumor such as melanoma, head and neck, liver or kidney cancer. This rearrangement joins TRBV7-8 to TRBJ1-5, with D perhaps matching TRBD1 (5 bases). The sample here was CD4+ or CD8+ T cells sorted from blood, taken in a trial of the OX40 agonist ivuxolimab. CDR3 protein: CASSSTDSNQPQHF. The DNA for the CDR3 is TGTGCCAGCAGCTCGACAGATAGCAATCAGCCCCAGCATTTT.